A single sample is the source of the 22 T cell receptor beta chains below, sequenced in a study of T cell changes during pregnancy in multiple sclerosis. The table came from immunoSEQ multiplex PCR; TCRdb's copy has only in-frame clones and leaves some out. The table lists roughly 70,000 clones, around 85% of them singletons. The input for sequencing was peripheral blood, taken before pregnancy. These receptors came from a female donor with multiple sclerosis, enrolled in a pregnancy study.

The chain employs TRBV27 and TRBJ1-2; D unresolved. The CDR3 loop spans 14 amino acids. V lost 3 bases to trimming and J lost 8 bases, with 16 bases between them. Germline loops: CDR1 MNHEY, CDR2 SMNVEV (reference sequence). The CDR3 region is CASSFAPPGGGYTF. CDR3 in DNA: TGTGCCAGCAGTTTTGCCCCCCCGGGAGGAGGCTACACCTTC.

The CDR3 DNA reads as TGTGCCAGCAGTTACCGGCAGGGTAATGAAAAACTGTTTTTT. It yields the protein CASSYRQGNEKLFF. This rearrangement joins TRBV6-5 to TRBJ1-4, with D maybe TRBD1 (5 bases). The ends were cut back, 2 bases at V and 4 bases at J, with 8 bases in the middle. This CDR3 comprises 14 residues. CDR1 and CDR2 (germline): MNHEY, SVGAGI.

The chain joins TRBV19 to TRBJ2-5; 7 bases line up with TRBD2. The trim removed 6 bases at V and 2 bases at J, leaving 3 bases unmatched. Germline V gives CDR1 LNHDA, CDR2 SQIVND (reference sequence). CDR3 length equals 13 residues. The CDR3 here is CASSGGFQETQYF. The CDR3 region has the DNA TGTGCCAGTAGCGGGGGGTTTCAAGAGACCCAGTACTTC.

The CDR3 nucleotides read TGTGCCTGGAGTTCGGGGGTGATTGGCTACACCTTC. Translation: CAWSSGVIGYTF. The V call is TRBV30, the J call TRBJ1-2; perhaps TRBD1 as D (5 bases). Per the germline V gene, CDR1 is GTSNPN and CDR2 is SVGIG (reference sequence). The CDR3 consists of 12 residues. The ends were cut back, 2 bases at V and 7 bases at J, with 11 bases in the middle.

The gene calls are TRBV30 and TRBJ2-1, with TRBD2 as a possible D gene (5 bases). V dropped 5 bases and J dropped 9 bases, with 20 bases sitting between them. The CDR3 contains 14 residues. Germline CDR1 reads GTSNPN; CDR2 reads SVGIG (reference sequence). CDR3 sequence (DNA): TGTGCCTGGTCTGATAGGGTCACCCGGGGTGAGCAGTTCTTC. Protein product: CAWSDRVTRGEQFF.

The chain's CDR3 is CASKTGVGAYEQYF. The CDR3 DNA sequence: TGCGCCAGCAAGACAGGGGTCGGGGCCTACGAGCAGTACTTC. This chain joins TRBV5-1 and TRBJ2-7; 8 bases are shared with TRBD1. V dropped 6 bases and J dropped 2; count of bases not matched to a gene: 7. Per the germline V gene, CDR1 is SGHRS and CDR2 is YFSETQ. CDR3 size: 14 residues.

The CDR3: CASGPGGAGQETQYF. As DNA, the CDR3 is TGTGCCAGCGGCCCGGGGGGCGCAGGGCAAGAGACCCAGTACTTC. The rearrangement joins TRBV28 to TRBJ2-5, with D possibly being TRBD2 (7 bases). CDR3 size: 15 residues. The germline V and J ends were trimmed by 8 bases and 2 bases, with 18 bases remaining between them. The germline gives CDR1 MDHEN, CDR2 SYDVKM.

V usage is TRBV5-1 and J usage is TRBJ2-3; unclear D gene. Germline lookup yields CDR1 SGHRS and CDR2 YFSETQ. This CDR3 is built from 15 residues. V was trimmed by 0 bases and J by 2 bases, leaving 10 bases between them. This CDR3 reads CASSLAGDPTDTQYF. DNA for the CDR3: TGCGCCAGCAGCTTGGCAGGTGATCCCACAGATACGCAGTATTTT.

DNA for the CDR3: TGTGCCAGCAGCCCTCTCGCAGGGGGCAATCAGCCCCAGCATTTT. Translating gives CASSPLAGGNQPQHF. This rearrangement joins TRBV7-2 to TRBJ1-5; perhaps TRBD1 as D (6 bases). The CDR3 has 15 amino acids. Germline-derived CDR1 and CDR2 are SGHTA and FQGNSA. V was clipped by 5 bases and J by 2 bases, with 13 bases between them.

The chain joins TRBV10-1 to TRBJ2-5, with D tentatively TRBD1 (6 bases). Between the trimmed V and J ends, which lost 6 bases and 1 base, there was a span of 9 bases. This CDR3 comprises 13 residues. Germline-derived CDR1 and CDR2 are WNHNN and SYGVQD (reference sequence). The CDR3 loop is CASSRQVQETQYF. CDR3 nucleotide sequence: TGCGCCAGCAGCCGACAGGTCCAAGAGACCCAGTACTTC.

CDR3 coding DNA: TGTGCCATTAAAGGAGGGGGAGGGACTGAAGCTTTCTTT. Protein sequence: CAIKGGGGTEAFF. The rearrangement joins TRBV6-5 to TRBJ1-1; tentatively, D is TRBD1 (6 bases). The V gene lost 10 bases and the J gene lost 5 bases, with 17 bases spanning the gap. Germline CDR1 reads MNHEY; CDR2 reads SVGAGI. CDR3 length: 13 amino acids.

The V and J genes are TRBV13 and TRBJ1-5, with TRBD1 identical over 10 bases. Germline V gene data show CDR1 as PRHDT and CDR2 as FYEKMQ (reference sequence). The CDR3 consists of 17 residues. V was clipped by 5 bases and J by 4 bases; unmatched bases: 11. DNA for the CDR3: TGTGCCAGCAGCCTCTGGACAGGGGGGTCCCCTAATCAGCCCCAGCATTTT. This translates into CASSLWTGGSPNQPQHF.

The chain is built from TRBV28 and TRBJ2-6, with 8 bases matching TRBD1. The germline gives CDR1 MDHEN, CDR2 SYDVKM. The CDR3 contains 21 residues. J gave up 0 bases and V 5 bases, and 18 bases lay outside the gene matches. CDR3 sequence (DNA): TGTGCCAGCAGTGGATCCTTCCCCAGGGGGCACCGCCTCTCTGGGGCCAACGTCCTGACTTTC. Translating it yields CASSGSFPRGHRLSGANVLTF. The full variable domain, completed using reference TRBV28 and TRBJ2-6, is DVKVTQSSRYLVKRTGEKVFLECVQDMDHENMFWYRQDPGLGLRLIYFSYDVKMKEKGDIPEGYSVSREKKERFSLILESASTNQTSMYLCASSGSFPRGHRLSGANVLTFGAGSRLTVL.

The genes are TRBV30 and TRBJ2-5, with TRBD1 as a possible D gene (6 bases). Germline CDR1 reads GTSNPN; CDR2 reads SVGIG (reference sequence). The CDR3 is 14 residues long. Trimming took 0 bases from V and 4 from J, leaving 12 bases between them. This chain's CDR3 is CAWSVTGMVETQYF. The CDR3 DNA follows: TGTGCCTGGAGTGTTACAGGGATGGTAGAGACCCAGTACTTC.

This chain connects TRBV30 to TRBJ1-5, with D possibly matching TRBD1 (5 bases). Trimming pared 3 bases from V and 4 bases from J, leaving 13 bases between. CDR3 size: 14 residues. Germline lookup yields CDR1 GTSNPN and CDR2 SVGIG (reference sequence). The CDR3 DNA sequence: TGTGCCTGGAGCCCAGGGTTTATGAATCAGCCCCAGCATTTT. This gives the protein CAWSPGFMNQPQHF.

The V and J genes are TRBV6-5 and TRBJ2-1; D unresolved. Trimming cost V 5 bases and J 0 bases, with 11 bases left between them. The CDR3 loop spans 15 amino acids. CDR1 is MNHEY, CDR2 SVGAGI, per germline. The CDR3 DNA reads TGTGCCAGCAGTCCCCTATTTAGCTCCTACAATGAGCAGTTCTTC. It specifies CASSPLFSSYNEQFF.

The chain employs TRBV30 and TRBJ1-1; a weak D match, TRBD1 (6 bases). Trimming removed 2 bases from V and 10 bases from J, with 14 bases in between. The CDR3 sequence is 12 residues long. Germline V gene data show CDR1 as GTSNPN and CDR2 as SVGIG (reference sequence). The CDR3, as DNA: TGTGCCTGGAGTTGGGGGCAAGGGGGAGCTTTCTTT. Translation gives CAWSWGQGGAFF. Combining the CDR3 with reference TRBV30 and TRBJ1-1 gives the whole variable domain SQTIHQWPATLVQPVGSPLSLECTVEGTSNPNLYWYRQAAGRGLQLLFYSVGIGQISSEVPQNLSASRPQDRQFILSSKKLLLSDSGFYLCAWSWGQGGAFFGQGTRLTVV.

This chain connects TRBV7-9 to TRBJ1-2; the match to TRBD1 covers 7 bases. V lost 5 bases to trimming and J lost 8 bases; unmatched junction nucleotides: 17. Looked up from germline, CDR1 is SEHNR and CDR2 is FQNEAQ (reference sequence). The CDR3 length is 16 residues. The CDR3 DNA reads as TGTGCCAGCAGCCACCGACAGGGAAGGGTATCTGTGGGCTACACCTTC. This sequence encodes CASSHRQGRVSVGYTF. Variable domain in full (rest from reference TRBV7-9 and TRBJ1-2): DTGVSQNPRHKITKRGQNVTFRCDPISEHNRLYWYRQTLGQGPEFLTYFQNEAQLEKSRLLSDRFSAERPKGSFSTLEIQRTEQGDSAMYLCASSHRQGRVSVGYTFGSGTRLTVV.

The chain joins TRBV4-3 to TRBJ1-1; possible D gene TRBD1, 5 bases. The CDR3 is made up of 17 amino acids. The V gene lost 0 bases and the J gene lost 0 bases, with 14 bases spanning the gap. Per germline, CDR1 LGHNA and CDR2 YSLEER. CDR3 region: CASSQDMTDPMNTEAFF. CDR3 in DNA: TGCGCCAGCAGCCAAGATATGACAGATCCTATGAACACTGAAGCTTTCTTT.

This clone came up a few times. This chain connects TRBV19 to TRBJ2-3, with TRBD2 identical over 9 bases. The trim removed 4 bases at V and 3 bases at J, leaving 8 bases unmatched. CDR1 LNHDA and CDR2 SQIVND come from the germline V gene (reference sequence). The CDR3 contains 16 residues. The CDR3 DNA is TGTGCCAGTAGTACCCTTAGCGGGAGAAGGACAGATACGCAGTATTTT. Translation gives CASSTLSGRRTDTQYF.

The V gene is TRBV18, the J gene TRBJ2-6, with D hard to call. Looked up from germline, CDR1 is KGHSH and CDR2 is LQKENI. The CDR3 runs to 16 residues. Trimming took off 6 bases at V and 0 bases at J, with 12 bases between the two ends. The DNA of the CDR3 is TGTGCCAGCTCGCGTGCATCGGGCTCTGGGGCCAACGTCCTGACTTTC. This codes for CASSRASGSGANVLTF.

As for this clone: The sample contains more than one DNA sequence encoding this CDR3. The rearrangement joins TRBV7-2 to TRBJ2-7; 9 bases are a match to TRBD1. CDR1 and CDR2 from the germline V gene are SGHTA and FQGNSA. V lost 1 base and J lost 2; bases outside the gene matches: 0. This CDR3 contains 14 residues. DNA for the CDR3: TGTGCCAGCAGCTTAGGGACAGGGGCCTACGAGCAGTACTTC. Its translation: CASSLGTGAYEQYF.